The 32 T cell receptor beta chains listed next were all sequenced from one sample in a study of T cell responses to AZD1222 COVID-19 vaccine. The method was immunoSEQ multiplex PCR; TCRdb's version includes in-frame clones alone and lacks a portion of them. The table lists fewer than 200,000 clones, 85% to 90% of them singletons, with around 5.8% in the top ten. The input for sequencing was peripheral blood, taken on day 0 of AZD1222 vaccination. Receptors originate from an adult in good health.

The gene calls are TRBV5-1 and TRBJ2-7, with 7 bases matching TRBD1. The CDR3 contains 12 residues. The trim removed 5 bases at V and 5 bases at J, leaving 4 bases unmatched. Looked up from germline, CDR1 is SGHRS and CDR2 is YFSETQ. CDR3 amino acids: CASRTGFHEQYF. CDR3 DNA: TGCGCCAGCAGGACAGGGTTCCACGAGCAGTACTTC.

The rearrangement joins TRBV28 to TRBJ1-2; 11 bases map to TRBD1. The germline gives CDR1 MDHEN, CDR2 SYDVKM. The CDR3 sequence is 14 residues long. V shed 6 bases, J shed 6 bases, and the junction held 6 bases outside the gene matches. The CDR3 nucleotides are TGTGCCAGCAGCTCCGGACAGGGGGCCAATGGCTACACCTTC. Residues: CASSSGQGANGYTF.

The V gene is TRBV6-5, the J gene TRBJ2-3, with 8 bases fitting TRBD2. The J segment lost 5 bases and the V segment lost 3 bases, leaving 7 bases of the junction unmatched. This CDR3 spans 15 amino acids. CDR1 and CDR2 (germline): MNHEY, SVGAGI. CDR3 bases: TGTGCCAGCAGTTATGCCGGGGGGGCAAAAGATACGCAGTATTTT. Translated: CASSYAGGAKDTQYF.

The CDR3 nucleotides are TGTGCCAGCAGCCAAAACCCAGGAGCCTACGAGCAGTACTTC. This encodes CASSQNPGAYEQYF. The J gene is TRBJ2-7, the V gene TRBV3-1 (or the pseudogene TRBV3-2); D ambiguous. In germline, CDR1 is LGHDT, CDR2 YNNKEL (reference sequence). The CDR3 has 14 amino acids. The ends were cut back, 2 bases at V and 2 bases at J, with 10 bases in the middle.

DNA for the CDR3: TGTGCCAGTCTCAGGGCACCAGGGACCTACGAGCAGTACTTC. Translation: CASLRAPGTYEQYF. The V call is TRBV7-8, the J call TRBJ2-7; perhaps TRBD1 as D (5 bases). V was cut by 9 bases and J by 2 bases, with 17 bases left in between. Germline V CDR1 and CDR2: SGHVS, FQNEAQ. The length of the CDR3 is 14 residues.

V and J are TRBV6-5 and TRBJ2-2; the match to TRBD1 covers 7 bases. V was clipped by 6 bases and J by 3 bases; unmatched bases: 7. The germline V gene has CDR1 MNHEY and CDR2 SVGAGI. The CDR3 covers 15 residues. This CDR3 is CASRADRVDTGELFF. CDR3 DNA: TGTGCCAGCAGAGCAGACAGGGTCGACACCGGGGAGCTGTTTTTT.

This sequence joins TRBV19 and TRBJ2-7; the D gene is possibly TRBD1 (6 bases). This CDR3 has 16 residues. The V gene lost 5 bases and the J gene lost 3 bases, with 20 bases spanning the gap. Germline assignment: CDR1 LNHDA and CDR2 SQIVND (reference sequence). The CDR3 reads CASSFLTGAGLYEQYF. CDR3 bases: TGTGCCAGTAGTTTCTTGACAGGCGCCGGACTCTACGAGCAGTACTTC.

This sequence joins TRBV9 and TRBJ2-7, with 7 bases that match TRBD2. This CDR3 contains 14 residues. J was trimmed by 3 bases and V by 3 bases; bases with no gene match: 6. Per the germline V gene, CDR1 is SGDLS and CDR2 is YYNGEE. CDR3 bases: TGTGCCAGCAGCGCGGGGACTACCTTCTACGAGCAGTACTTC. It encodes CASSAGTTFYEQYF.

This clone was found once. J is TRBJ1-4 and V is TRBV5-1, with TRBD1 matching over 9 bases. CDR1 SGHRS and CDR2 YFSETQ come from the germline V gene. V dropped 4 bases and J dropped 8; count of bases not matched to a gene: 6. The CDR3 spans 14 residues. CDR3 nucleotide sequence: TGCGCCAGCAGCCCCGGGACAGGGAAAGAAAAACTGTTTTTT. It specifies CASSPGTGKEKLFF.

The chain couples TRBV28 to TRBJ1-2; D unclear. The CDR3 contains 12 residues. Germline-derived CDR1 and CDR2 are MDHEN and SYDVKM. V was shortened by 8 bases and J by 5 bases, with 12 bases between the two germline ends. This chain's CDR3 is CASASGLYGYTF. CDR3 bases: TGTGCCAGCGCTTCGGGTCTTTATGGCTACACCTTC.

This clone appeared once. The genes are TRBV5-8 and TRBJ1-5; D is ambiguous. This CDR3 has 12 amino acids. CDR1 is SGHTS, CDR2 YDEGEE, per germline. Trimming took off 2 bases at V and 10 bases at J, with 10 bases between the two ends. Here the CDR3 DNA reads TGTGCCAGCAGCTTATCCGTTCAACCCCAGCATTTT. It is translated as CASSLSVQPQHF.

Details on this clone: The junction departs from the called germline gene at one end, perhaps through a read error. The chain uses TRBV19 and TRBJ2-2; D is unclear. CDR3 length equals 14 residues. Germline-derived CDR1 and CDR2 are LNHDA and SQIVND (reference sequence). For the CDR3, the DNA is TGTGCCAGTAGTAACGGCATAAACATCGGGGAGCTGTTTTTT. Translated: CASSNGINIGELFF.

The chain employs TRBV10-3 and TRBJ2-7, with 11 bases that match TRBD1. CDR1 and CDR2 from the germline V gene are ENHRY and SYGVKD. The CDR3 runs to 13 residues. J was trimmed by 5 bases and V by 7 bases; bases with no gene match: 4. CDR3 residues: CAITPGQGDEQYF. DNA of the CDR3: TGTGCCATCACACCGGGACAGGGGGACGAGCAGTACTTC.

The CDR3 spells CAWSQGTNNQPQHF. In DNA form, the CDR3 reads TGTGCCTGGAGTCAAGGGACTAACAATCAGCCCCAGCATTTT. This chain links TRBV30 with TRBJ1-5, with D perhaps matching TRBD1 (5 bases). V lost 2 bases and J lost 3, with 11 bases in between. Germline V lookup: CDR1 GTSNPN, CDR2 SVGIG (reference sequence). The CDR3 runs to 14 residues.

The chain carries TRBV5-1 and TRBJ2-5, with 10 bases lining up with TRBD2. CDR1 and CDR2 (germline): SGHRS, YFSETQ. The junction had 11 bases not matched to a gene; V was cut back by 7 bases and J by 2 bases. CDR3 length equals 16 residues. CDR3 amino acids: CASSLAGGSIQETQYF. Written as DNA, the CDR3 is TGCGCCAGCTCATTAGCGGGGGGATCAATACAAGAGACCCAGTACTTC.

This sequence joins TRBV4-1 and TRBJ2-3; D is perhaps TRBD1 (6 bases). The V and J ends lost 1 base and 3 bases respectively, with 14 bases between them. Germline loops: CDR1 MGHRA, CDR2 YSYEKL. This CDR3 region has 16 residues. This CDR3 is CASSQGQGSGTDTQYF. In DNA, the CDR3 is TGCGCCAGCAGCCAAGGGCAGGGGTCCGGGACAGATACGCAGTATTTT.

This sequence joins TRBV7-6 and TRBJ1-5, with D possibly being TRBD1 (6 bases). V lost 1 base, J lost 1 base, and 11 bases lay in between. This CDR3 has 16 amino acids. Germline loops: CDR1 SGHVS, CDR2 FNYEAQ. CDR3 sequence reads: CASSLGQAVSNQPQHF. The CDR3 nucleotides read TGTGCCAGCAGCTTAGGACAGGCAGTAAGCAATCAGCCCCAGCATTTT.

The rearrangement joins TRBV19 to TRBJ1-1; 8 bases match TRBD1. The CDR3 extends over 17 amino acids. Germline assignment: CDR1 LNHDA and CDR2 SQIVND (reference sequence). Germline trimming cut 6 bases from V and 1 base from J; bases unmatched to any gene: 13. The CDR3 DNA follows: TGTGCCAGTAGCCGACAGGGGCCAAGGAGAGGGAACACTGAAGCTTTCTTT. Its protein product is CASSRQGPRRGNTEAFF.

The gene calls are TRBV19 and TRBJ2-7; TRBD2 might be the D (5 bases). V was trimmed by 10 bases and J by 6 bases, leaving 10 bases between them. The CDR3 is made up of 10 amino acids. In germline, CDR1 is LNHDA, CDR2 SQIVND (reference sequence). In nucleotides, the CDR3 is TGTGCCACCCGCGCGGGCGAGCAGTACTTC. Translating it yields CATRAGEQYF.

This sequence joins TRBV5-4 and TRBJ1-2, with 8 nucleotides matching TRBD1. Germline CDR1 is SGHNT and CDR2 is YYREEE (reference sequence). The CDR3 runs to 13 residues. V lost 4 bases and J lost 12; bases outside the gene matches: 11. In DNA, the CDR3 is TGTGCCAGCAGCCCGAATGAGGGACAGGTCGACACCTTC. This gives the protein CASSPNEGQVDTF.

The chain couples TRBV9 to TRBJ1-6; the match to TRBD1 covers 11 bases. The germline V gene has CDR1 SGDLS and CDR2 YYNGEE. The CDR3 covers 15 residues. The J segment lost 9 bases and the V segment lost 4 bases, leaving 6 bases of the junction unmatched. CDR3 nucleotides: TGTGCCAGCAGCCGTCGGACAGGGGGCGGTTCACCCCTCCACTTT. Amino acid sequence: CASSRRTGGGSPLHF.

This chain joins TRBV30 and TRBJ1-2, with 9 nucleotides matching TRBD1. Unmatched junction bases numbered 10, after V lost 1 base and J lost 4 bases. The CDR3 length is 16 residues. From germline, CDR1 is GTSNPN and CDR2 SVGIG (reference sequence). The CDR3 sequence: CAWSARGQTGGYGYTF. CDR3 nucleotides: TGTGCCTGGAGTGCACGGGGACAGACAGGGGGCTATGGCTACACCTTC.

J is TRBJ1-2 and V is TRBV6-6; 12 bases are a match to TRBD1. Germline V gene lookup returns CDR1 MNHNY and CDR2 SVGAGI (reference sequence). CDR3 length: 14 amino acids. V lost 6 bases, J lost 8 bases, and 7 bases stayed unmatched. CDR3 DNA sequence: TGTGCCAGCAGGCGCCGGGACAGGGGGCAAGGCTACACCTTC. Translating it yields CASRRRDRGQGYTF.

This chain joins TRBV30 and TRBJ1-5, with unresolved D. V was pared by 0 bases and J by 5 bases, with 8 bases between. This CDR3 comprises 13 residues. Germline V gene lookup returns CDR1 GTSNPN and CDR2 SVGIG (reference sequence). The CDR3 protein is CAWSVDGDQPQHF. As DNA, the CDR3 is TGTGCCTGGAGTGTTGATGGGGATCAGCCCCAGCATTTT.

Points on this clone: The identical CDR3 is also encoded by other nucleotide sequences in the sample. The chain joins TRBV4-2 to TRBJ1-1; unclear D gene. Germline V gives CDR1 LGHNA, CDR2 YNFKEQ. Trimming took 0 bases from V and 1 from J, leaving 0 bases between them. This CDR3 has 12 residues. CDR3 DNA: TGTGCCAGCAGCCAAGAGAACACTGAAGCTTTCTTT. Protein sequence: CASSQENTEAFF.

This clone was recorded once. The rearrangement joins TRBV27 to TRBJ1-1; TRBD1 matches 7 bases. CDR1 is MNHEY and CDR2 is SMNVEV in the germline V gene (reference sequence). The CDR3 totals 16 residues. V shed 5 bases, J shed 1 base, and the junction held 10 bases outside the gene matches. In DNA, the CDR3 is TGTGCCAGCAGTGGGTTGACAGGGAGGGGGAACACTGAAGCTTTCTTT. The encoded protein is CASSGLTGRGNTEAFF.

The CDR3 loop reads CASSWRTGTQETQYF. CDR3 DNA: TGTGCCAGCAGCTGGAGGACAGGGACCCAAGAGACCCAGTACTTC. The V and J genes are TRBV11-3 and TRBJ2-5; 8 positions agree with TRBD1. The germline V gene has CDR1 SGHNT and CDR2 YENEEA. The CDR3 extends over 15 amino acids. The V gene end was trimmed by 4 bases and the J gene end by 1 base; junction bases not matched to a gene: 5.

The V call is TRBV18, the J call TRBJ1-1; TRBD1 matches at 12 bases. Germline trimming cut 4 bases from V and 3 bases from J; bases unmatched to any gene: 12. The CDR3 length is 18 residues. Germline CDR1 and CDR2: KGHSH and LQKENI. The CDR3 here is CASSQGPGTGGTYTEAFF. DNA for the CDR3: TGTGCCAGCTCACAAGGTCCCGGGACAGGGGGCACGTACACTGAAGCTTTCTTT. The variable domain in full, with the rest retrieved from reference TRBV18 and TRBJ1-1, is NAGVMQNPRHLVRRRGQEARLRCSPMKGHSHVYWYRQLPEEGLKFMVYLQKENIIDESGMPKERFSAEFPKEGPSILRIQQVVRGDSAAYFCASSQGPGTGGTYTEAFFGQGTRLTVV.

This clone was found once. This chain uses TRBV28 with TRBJ1-5; 9 nucleotides match TRBD1. The CDR3 has 13 residues. CDR1 and CDR2 (germline): MDHEN, SYDVKM. The junction had 9 bases not matched to a gene; V was cut back by 7 bases and J by 11 bases. In DNA form, the CDR3 reads TGTGCCAGCAAAGGACAGGGGTATCCGGCCCAGCATTTT. It codes for CASKGQGYPAQHF.

V is TRBV7-2 and J is TRBJ2-2; 8 bases agree with TRBD1. The ends lost 3 bases at V and 1 base at J; junction bases unmatched: 1. The length of the CDR3 is 15 residues. The germline CDR1 and CDR2 sequences are SGHTA and FQGNSA. Here the CDR3 reads CASSFGQGNTGELFF. The DNA of the CDR3 is TGTGCCAGCAGCTTTGGACAGGGGAACACCGGGGAGCTGTTTTTT.

The rearrangement joins TRBV2 to TRBJ2-3, with D possibly being TRBD1 or TRBD2 (6 bases each). The length of the CDR3 is 14 residues. V lost 7 bases and J 1 base, leaving 12 bases between the germline ends. The V gene's germline CDR1 is SNHLY and CDR2 FYNNEI. CDR3 DNA: TGTGCCAGCAATTTTGGGGGGCGCACAGATACGCAGTATTTT. It yields the protein CASNFGGRTDTQYF.

This clone was counted a single time. The chain combines TRBV9 with TRBJ2-7; 10 bases fit TRBD1. This CDR3 contains 15 residues. The germline CDR1 and CDR2 sequences are SGDLS and YYNGEE. The V and J ends lost 3 bases and 0 bases, in that order; junction bases with no gene match: 3. CDR3 protein: CASSAWDRGSYEQYF. As DNA, the CDR3 is TGTGCCAGCAGCGCATGGGACAGGGGCTCCTACGAGCAGTACTTC.